This T cell receptor beta chain was retrieved from a study of blood T cell repertoires in COVID-19. Study in general: From the United States, Italy and Spain came samples of acute and convalescent COVID-19.

V was trimmed by 4 bases and J by 9 bases, leaving 7 bases between them. CDR3 length equals 11 residues. CDR1 SEHNR and CDR2 FQNEAQ come from the germline V gene (reference sequence). Adults between roughly 18 and 89 years of age took part from 20 to 25 US areas. Here immunoSEQ multiplex PCR was the method, and the copy in TCRdb shows in-frame clones only, minus some. The sample lists around 400,000 clones; roughly nine tenths were seen once. The receptor's source is a woman aged 30 to 39 who had recovered from COVID-19. The sequenced sample was PBMCs or T cells enriched from blood (not recorded which). The gene calls are TRBV7-9 and TRBJ1-5; no clear D. This CDR3 is CASSSAGPQHF. The DNA for the CDR3 is TGTGCCAGCAGCTCCGCGGGGCCCCAGCATTTT.